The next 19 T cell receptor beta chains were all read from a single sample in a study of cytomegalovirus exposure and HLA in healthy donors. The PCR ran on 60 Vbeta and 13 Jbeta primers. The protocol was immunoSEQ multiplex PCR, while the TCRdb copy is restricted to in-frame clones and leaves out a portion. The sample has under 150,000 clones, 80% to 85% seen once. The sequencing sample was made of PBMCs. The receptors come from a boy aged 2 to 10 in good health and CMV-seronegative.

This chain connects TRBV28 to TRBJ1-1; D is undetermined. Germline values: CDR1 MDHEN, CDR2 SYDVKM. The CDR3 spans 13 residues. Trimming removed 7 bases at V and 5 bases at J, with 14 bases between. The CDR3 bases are TGTGCCAGCATTATTGGAGGCCGAACTGAAGCTTTCTTT. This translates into CASIIGGRTEAFF.

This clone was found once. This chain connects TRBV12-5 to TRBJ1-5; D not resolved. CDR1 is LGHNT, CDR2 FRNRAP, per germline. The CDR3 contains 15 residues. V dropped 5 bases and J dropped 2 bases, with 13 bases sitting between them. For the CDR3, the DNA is TGTGCTAGTGGTGACCGGAGAAAACGCAATCAGCCCCAGCATTTT. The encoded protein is CASGDRRKRNQPQHF.

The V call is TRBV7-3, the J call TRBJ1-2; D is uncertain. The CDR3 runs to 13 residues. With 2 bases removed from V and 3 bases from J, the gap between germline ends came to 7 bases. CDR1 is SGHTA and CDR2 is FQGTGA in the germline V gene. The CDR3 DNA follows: TGTGCCAGCAGCTTAGACAAAGACTATGGCTACACCTTC. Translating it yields CASSLDKDYGYTF.

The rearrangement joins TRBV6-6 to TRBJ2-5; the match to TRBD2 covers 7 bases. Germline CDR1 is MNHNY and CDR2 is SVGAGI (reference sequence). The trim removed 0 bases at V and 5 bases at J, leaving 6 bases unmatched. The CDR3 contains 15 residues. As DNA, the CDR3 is TGTGCCAGCAGTTACTCAGCGGGGTATTTGGAGACCCAGTACTTC. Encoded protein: CASSYSAGYLETQYF.

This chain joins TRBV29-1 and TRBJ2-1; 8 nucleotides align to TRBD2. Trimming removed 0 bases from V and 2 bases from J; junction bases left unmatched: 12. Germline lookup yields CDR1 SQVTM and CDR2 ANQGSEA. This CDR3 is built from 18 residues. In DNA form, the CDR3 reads TGCAGCGTTGAAGATTTCGGGGCTGCGGGGGGACCCTACAATGAGCAGTTCTTC. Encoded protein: CSVEDFGAAGGPYNEQFF.

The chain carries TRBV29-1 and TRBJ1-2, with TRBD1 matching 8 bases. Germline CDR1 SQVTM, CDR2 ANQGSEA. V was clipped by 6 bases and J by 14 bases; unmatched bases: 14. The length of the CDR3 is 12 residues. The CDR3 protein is CSVNAGQGLVTF. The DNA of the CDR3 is TGCAGCGTCAACGCAGGACAGGGTTTGGTGACCTTC.

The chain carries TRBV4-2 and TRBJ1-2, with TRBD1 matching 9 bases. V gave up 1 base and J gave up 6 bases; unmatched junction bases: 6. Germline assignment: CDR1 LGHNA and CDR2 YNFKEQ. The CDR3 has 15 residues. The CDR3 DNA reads TGTGCCAGCAGCCAAGCGGGACAGGGAGTGGATGGCTACACCTTC. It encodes CASSQAGQGVDGYTF.

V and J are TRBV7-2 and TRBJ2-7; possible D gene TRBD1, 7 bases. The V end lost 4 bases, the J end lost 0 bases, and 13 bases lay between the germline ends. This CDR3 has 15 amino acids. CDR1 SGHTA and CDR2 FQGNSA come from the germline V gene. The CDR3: CASSSKEGASYEQYF. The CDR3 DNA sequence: TGTGCCAGCAGCTCGAAGGAGGGGGCCTCCTACGAGCAGTACTTC. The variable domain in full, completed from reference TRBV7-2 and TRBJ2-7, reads GAGVSQSPSNKVTEKGKDVELRCDPISGHTALYWYRQSLGQGLEFLIYFQGNSAPDKSGLPSDRFSAERTGGSVSTLTIQRTQQEDSAVYLCASSSKEGASYEQYFGPGTRLTVT.

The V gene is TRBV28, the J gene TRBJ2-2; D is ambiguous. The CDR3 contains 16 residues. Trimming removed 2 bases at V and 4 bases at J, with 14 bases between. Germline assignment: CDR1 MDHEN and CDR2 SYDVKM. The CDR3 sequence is CASSLPGGRGTGELFF. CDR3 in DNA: TGTGCCAGCAGTTTACCCGGCGGTCGCGGCACCGGGGAGCTGTTTTTT.

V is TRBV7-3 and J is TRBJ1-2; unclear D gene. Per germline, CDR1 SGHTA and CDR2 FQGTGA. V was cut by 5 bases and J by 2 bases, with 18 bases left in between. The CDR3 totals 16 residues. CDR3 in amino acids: CASSPHGPGNNYGYTF. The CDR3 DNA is TGTGCCAGCAGCCCTCACGGACCGGGAAACAACTATGGCTACACCTTC.

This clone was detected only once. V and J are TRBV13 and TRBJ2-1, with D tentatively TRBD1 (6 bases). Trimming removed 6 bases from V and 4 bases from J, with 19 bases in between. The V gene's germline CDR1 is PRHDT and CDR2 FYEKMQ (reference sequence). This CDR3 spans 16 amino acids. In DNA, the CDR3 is TGTGCCAGCAGGAATACCCAAGGACAGAATTACAATGAGCAGTTCTTC. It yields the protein CASRNTQGQNYNEQFF.

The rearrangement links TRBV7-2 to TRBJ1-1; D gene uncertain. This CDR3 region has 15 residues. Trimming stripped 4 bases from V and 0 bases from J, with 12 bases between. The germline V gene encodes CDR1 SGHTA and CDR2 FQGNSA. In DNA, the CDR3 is TGTGCCAGCAGCTCGGGAGTACACATGAACACTGAAGCTTTCTTT. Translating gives CASSSGVHMNTEAFF.

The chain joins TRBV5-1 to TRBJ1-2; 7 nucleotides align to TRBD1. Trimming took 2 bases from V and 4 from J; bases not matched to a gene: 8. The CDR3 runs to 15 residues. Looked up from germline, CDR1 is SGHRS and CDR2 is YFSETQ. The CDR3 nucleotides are TGCGCCAGCAGCTTACAGGGGCCCGAAATCTATGGCTACACCTTC. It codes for CASSLQGPEIYGYTF.

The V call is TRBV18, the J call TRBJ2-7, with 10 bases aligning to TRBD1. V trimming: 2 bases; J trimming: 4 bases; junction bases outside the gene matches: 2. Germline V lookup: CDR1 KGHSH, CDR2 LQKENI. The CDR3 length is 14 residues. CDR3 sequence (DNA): TGTGCCAGCTCACCAAGGGACAGGGGTTACGAGCAGTACTTC. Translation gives CASSPRDRGYEQYF.

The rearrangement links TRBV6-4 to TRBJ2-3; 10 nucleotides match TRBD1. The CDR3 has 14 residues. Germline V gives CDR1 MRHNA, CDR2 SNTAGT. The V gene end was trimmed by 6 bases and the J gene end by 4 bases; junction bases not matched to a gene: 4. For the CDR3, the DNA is TGTGCCAGCAGGGGGACAGGGGAAGCAGATACGCAGTATTTT. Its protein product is CASRGTGEADTQYF.

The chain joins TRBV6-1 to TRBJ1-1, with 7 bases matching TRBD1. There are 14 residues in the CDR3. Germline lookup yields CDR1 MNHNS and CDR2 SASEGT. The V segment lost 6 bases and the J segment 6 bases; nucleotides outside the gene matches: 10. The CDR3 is CASSGTVGEAEAFF. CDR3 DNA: TGTGCCAGCAGCGGGACAGTGGGTGAGGCTGAAGCTTTCTTT.

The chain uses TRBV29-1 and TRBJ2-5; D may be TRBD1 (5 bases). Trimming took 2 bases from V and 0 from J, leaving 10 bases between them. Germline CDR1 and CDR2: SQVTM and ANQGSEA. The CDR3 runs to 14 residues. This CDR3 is CSVEPQGNQETQYF. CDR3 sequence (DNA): TGCAGCGTTGAACCCCAGGGAAACCAAGAGACCCAGTACTTC.

Here the CDR3 DNA reads TGTGCCAGCAGCGTAAGTGTGGAGGGGACCGGGGAGCTGTTTTTT. This encodes CASSVSVEGTGELFF. The V call is TRBV9, the J call TRBJ2-2, with D maybe TRBD2 (6 bases). The V and J ends lost 1 base and 5 bases respectively, with 12 bases between them. The CDR3 extends over 15 amino acids. Germline CDR1 SGDLS, CDR2 YYNGEE. Full variable domain (rest looked up from reference TRBV9 and TRBJ2-2): DSGVTQTPKHLITATGQRVTLRCSPRSGDLSVYWYQQSLDQGLQFLIQYYNGEERAKGNILERFSAQQFPDLHSELNLSSLELGDSALYFCASSVSVEGTGELFFGEGSRLTVL.

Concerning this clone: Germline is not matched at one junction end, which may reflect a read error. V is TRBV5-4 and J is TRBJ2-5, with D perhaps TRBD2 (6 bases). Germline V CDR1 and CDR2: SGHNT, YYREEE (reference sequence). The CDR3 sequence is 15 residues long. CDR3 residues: CAGSPGGGRKETQYF. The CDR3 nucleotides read TGTGCCGGCAGCCCCGGCGGAGGGCGTAAGGAGACCCAGTACTTC.